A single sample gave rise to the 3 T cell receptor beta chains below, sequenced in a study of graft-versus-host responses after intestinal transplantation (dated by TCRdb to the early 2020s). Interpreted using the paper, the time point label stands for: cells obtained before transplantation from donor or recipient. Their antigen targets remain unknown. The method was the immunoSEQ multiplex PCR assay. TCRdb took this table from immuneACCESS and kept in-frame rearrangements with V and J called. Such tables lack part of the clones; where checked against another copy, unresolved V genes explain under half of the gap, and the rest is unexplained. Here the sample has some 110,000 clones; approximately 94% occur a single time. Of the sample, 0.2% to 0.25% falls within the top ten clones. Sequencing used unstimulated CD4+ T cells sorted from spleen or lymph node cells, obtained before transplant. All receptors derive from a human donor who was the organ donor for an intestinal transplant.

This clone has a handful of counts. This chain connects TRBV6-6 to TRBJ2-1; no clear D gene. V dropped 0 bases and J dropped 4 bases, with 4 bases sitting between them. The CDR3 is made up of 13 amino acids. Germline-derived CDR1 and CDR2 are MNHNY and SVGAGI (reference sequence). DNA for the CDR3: TGTGCCAGCAGTTACTCGAAATACAATGAGCAGTTCTTC. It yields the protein CASSYSKYNEQFF.

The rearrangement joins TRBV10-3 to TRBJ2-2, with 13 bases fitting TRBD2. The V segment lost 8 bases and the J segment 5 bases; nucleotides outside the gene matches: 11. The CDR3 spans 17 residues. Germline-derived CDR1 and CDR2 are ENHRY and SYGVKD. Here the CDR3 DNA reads TGTGCCATCGGAAAAGGACTAGCGGGAGTGGGGACCGGGGAGCTGTTTTTT. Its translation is CAIGKGLAGVGTGELFF.

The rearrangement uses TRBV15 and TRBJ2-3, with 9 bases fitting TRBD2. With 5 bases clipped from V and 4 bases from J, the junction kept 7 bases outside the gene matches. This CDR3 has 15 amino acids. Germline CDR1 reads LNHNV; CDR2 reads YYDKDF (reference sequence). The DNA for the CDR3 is TGTGCCACCAGCGCCCGGCGGGAGGGAGCAGATACGCAGTATTTT. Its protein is CATSARREGADTQYF.